The present T cell receptor beta chain was sequenced within a study of T cells after somatic rescue of genetic block. The CDR3 spans 13 residues. V lost 0 bases to trimming and J lost 10 bases, with 15 bases between them. CDR1 and CDR2 (germline): GTSNPN, SVGIG (reference sequence). Measured with immunoSEQ multiplex PCR; TCRdb has only the in-frame clones, and not every one. The sample shows fewer than 150,000 clones, about nine tenths of them seen only once. Material: peripheral blood mononuclear cells (PBMCs). The chain uses TRBV30 and TRBJ1-2, with D unclear. The TCR comes from a woman in her late teens or twenties. This CDR3 is CAWSVRFRGNYTF. CDR3 DNA sequence: TGTGCCTGGAGTGTACGGTTCAGAGGGAACTACACCTTC. Supplemented by reference TRBV30 and TRBJ1-2, the full variable domain reads SQTIHQWPATLVQPVGSPLSLECTVEGTSNPNLYWYRQAAGRGLQLLFYSVGIGQISSEVPQNLSASRPQDRQFILSSKKLLLSDSGFYLCAWSVRFRGNYTFGSGTRLTVV.